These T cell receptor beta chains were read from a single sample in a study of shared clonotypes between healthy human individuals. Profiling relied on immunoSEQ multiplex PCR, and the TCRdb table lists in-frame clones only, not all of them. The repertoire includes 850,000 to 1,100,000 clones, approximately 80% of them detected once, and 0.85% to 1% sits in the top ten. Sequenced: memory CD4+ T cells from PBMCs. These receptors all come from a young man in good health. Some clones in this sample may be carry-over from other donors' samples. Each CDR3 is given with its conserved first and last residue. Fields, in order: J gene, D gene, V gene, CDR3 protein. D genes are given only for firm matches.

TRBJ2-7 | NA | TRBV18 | CASSREVSYEQYF
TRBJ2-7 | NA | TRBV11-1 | CASSLFASVSYEQYF
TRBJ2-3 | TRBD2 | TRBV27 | CASSEGGTSGRGTQYF
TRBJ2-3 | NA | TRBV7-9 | CASSLDGSLGLTDTQYF
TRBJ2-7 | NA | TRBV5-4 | CASSLEGSYEQYF
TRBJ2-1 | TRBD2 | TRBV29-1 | CSVVGQTSGRAWQFF
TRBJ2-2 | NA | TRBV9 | CASSVTGSLLNTGELFF
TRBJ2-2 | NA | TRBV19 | CASSEQVGELFF
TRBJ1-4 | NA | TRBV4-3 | CASSTELNEKLFF
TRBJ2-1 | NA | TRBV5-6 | CASSLAGRFGSEQFF
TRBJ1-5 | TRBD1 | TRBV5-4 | CASRPLTGRSNQPQHF
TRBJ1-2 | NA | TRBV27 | CASSRAGGWDGYTF
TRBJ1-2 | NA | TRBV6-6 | CASSNLQEANYGYTF
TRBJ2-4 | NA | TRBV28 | CATRMKNIQYF
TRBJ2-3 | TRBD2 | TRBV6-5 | CASSKTSDTQYF
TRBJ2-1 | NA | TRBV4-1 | CASSQAEGDPYNEQFF
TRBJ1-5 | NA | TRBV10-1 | CASTSRWGLDNQPQHF
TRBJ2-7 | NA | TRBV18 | CASSPPRSGFYEQYF
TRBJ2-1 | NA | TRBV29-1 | CSGEGWVGGDEQFF
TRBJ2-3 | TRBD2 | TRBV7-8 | CASRRLAGADTQYF
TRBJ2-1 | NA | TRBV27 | CASSLELSYNEQFF
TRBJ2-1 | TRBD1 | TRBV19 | CASRRQGSYNEQFF
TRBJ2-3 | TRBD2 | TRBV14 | CASSHLAATRTDTQYF
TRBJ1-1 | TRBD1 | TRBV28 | CASSFLGTENTEAFF
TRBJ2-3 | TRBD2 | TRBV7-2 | CASSLLGLAVTDTQYF
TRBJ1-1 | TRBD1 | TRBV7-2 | CASSLRTGKTFF
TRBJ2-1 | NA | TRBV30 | CAWSVRTIVGHEQFF
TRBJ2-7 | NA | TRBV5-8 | CASSLGQGREQYF
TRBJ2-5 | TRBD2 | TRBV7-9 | CASSLLTPSGRAETQYF
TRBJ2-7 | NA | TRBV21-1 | CASSSFSDRAYEQYF
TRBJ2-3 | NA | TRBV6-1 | CASSGEGGYTQYF
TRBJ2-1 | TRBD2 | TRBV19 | CASSFPGLAGGNEQFF
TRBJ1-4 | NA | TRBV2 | CASSTQTLNEKLFF
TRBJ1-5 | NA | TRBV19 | CASSPTGTYQPQHF
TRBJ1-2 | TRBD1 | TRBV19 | CASSPPPGTGDFGYTF
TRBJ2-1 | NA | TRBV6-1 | CASEGAGGGNEQFF
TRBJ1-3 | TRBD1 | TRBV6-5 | CASSSGQFASTIYF
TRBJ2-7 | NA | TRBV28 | CASTPGRWTSSYEQYF
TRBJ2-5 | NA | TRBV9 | CASSEGGAQETQYF
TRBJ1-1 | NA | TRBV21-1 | CASSKEARSAPNTEAFF
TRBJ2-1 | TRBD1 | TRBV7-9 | CASKTGAYNEQFF
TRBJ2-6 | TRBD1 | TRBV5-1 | CASSLRSSLGQGLGGANALTF
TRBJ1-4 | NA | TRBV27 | CASSPVGALEKLFF
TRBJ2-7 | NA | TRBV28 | CASSRSYEQYF
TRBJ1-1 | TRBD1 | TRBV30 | CAWSVRQGLNTEAFF